This T cell receptor (beta chain) was documented in a study of blood T cell repertoires in COVID-19. Study as a whole: Sources were T cells, B-cell-depleted T cells, or PBMCs; the material itself was cDNA or gDNA.

As originally analysed: Reference gene primers were amplified, and this amplification served to estimate nucleated cell counts. The assay was immunoSEQ multiplex PCR, and TCRdb's table has in-frame clones only and misses some. Clonal size and the V and J genes are those of that table, whereas D and trimming came from the DNA. The data contain around 130,000 clones, under 85% of them singletons. This CDR3 has 13 amino acids. Looked up from germline, CDR1 is LNHDA and CDR2 is SQIVND (reference sequence). The ends lost 10 bases at V and 3 bases at J; junction bases unmatched: 4. This clone was detected only once.

The sequence was obtained from a man aged 35-49 years with active or convalescent COVID-19. This rearrangement joins TRBV19 to TRBJ2-2, with 8 bases fitting TRBD1. The specimen was peripheral blood. CDR3 loop: CAIGQGHTGELFF. The CDR3 DNA follows: TGTGCCATTGGACAGGGACACACCGGGGAGCTGTTTTTT.